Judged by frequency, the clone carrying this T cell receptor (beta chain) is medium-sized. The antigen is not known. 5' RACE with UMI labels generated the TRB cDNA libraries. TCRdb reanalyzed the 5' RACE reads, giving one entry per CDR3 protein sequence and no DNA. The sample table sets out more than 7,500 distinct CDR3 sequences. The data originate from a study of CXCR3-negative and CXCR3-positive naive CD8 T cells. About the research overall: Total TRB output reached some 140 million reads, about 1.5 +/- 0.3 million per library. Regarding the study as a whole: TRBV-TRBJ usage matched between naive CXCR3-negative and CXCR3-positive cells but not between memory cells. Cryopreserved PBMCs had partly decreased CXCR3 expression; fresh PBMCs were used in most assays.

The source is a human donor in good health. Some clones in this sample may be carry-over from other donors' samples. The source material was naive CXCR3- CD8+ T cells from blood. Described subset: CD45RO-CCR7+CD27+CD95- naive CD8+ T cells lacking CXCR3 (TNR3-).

CDR3 in amino acids: CASSLYLATEAFF. The V gene is TRBV7-9, the J gene TRBJ1-1. This CDR3 comprises 13 residues. CDR1 and CDR2 (germline): SEHNR, FQNEAQ (reference sequence). The whole variable domain, filled in from reference TRBV7-9 and TRBJ1-1, reads DTGVSQNPRHKITKRGQNVTFRCDPISEHNRLYWYRQTLGQGPEFLTYFQNEAQLEKSRLLSDRFSAERPKGSFSTLEIQRTEQGDSAMYLCASSLYLATEAFFGQGTRLTVV.